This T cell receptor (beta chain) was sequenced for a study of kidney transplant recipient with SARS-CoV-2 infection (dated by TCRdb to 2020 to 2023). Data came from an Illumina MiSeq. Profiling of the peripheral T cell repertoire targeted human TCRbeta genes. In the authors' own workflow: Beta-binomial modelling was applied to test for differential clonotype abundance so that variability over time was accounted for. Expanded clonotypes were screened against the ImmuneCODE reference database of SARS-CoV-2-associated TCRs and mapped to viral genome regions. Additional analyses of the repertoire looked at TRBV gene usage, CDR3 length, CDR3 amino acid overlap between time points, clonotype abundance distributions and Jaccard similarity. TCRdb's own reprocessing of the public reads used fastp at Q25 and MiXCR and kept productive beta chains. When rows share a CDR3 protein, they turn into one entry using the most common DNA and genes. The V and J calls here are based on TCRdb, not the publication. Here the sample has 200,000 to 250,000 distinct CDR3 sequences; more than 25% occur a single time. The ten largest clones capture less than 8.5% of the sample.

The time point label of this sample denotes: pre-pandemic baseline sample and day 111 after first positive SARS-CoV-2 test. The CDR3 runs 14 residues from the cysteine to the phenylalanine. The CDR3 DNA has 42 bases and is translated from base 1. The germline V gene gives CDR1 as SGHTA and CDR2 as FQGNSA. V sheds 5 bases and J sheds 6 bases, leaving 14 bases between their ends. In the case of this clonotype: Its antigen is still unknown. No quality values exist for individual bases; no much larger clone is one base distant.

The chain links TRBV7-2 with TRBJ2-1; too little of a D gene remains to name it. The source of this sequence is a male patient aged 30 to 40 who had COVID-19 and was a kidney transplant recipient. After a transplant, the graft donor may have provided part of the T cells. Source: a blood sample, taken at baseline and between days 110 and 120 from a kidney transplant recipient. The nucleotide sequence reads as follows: TGTGCCAGCAGCCGTTCTAGTCTTCCCAATGAGCAGTTCTTC. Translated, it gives CASSRSSLPNEQFF.